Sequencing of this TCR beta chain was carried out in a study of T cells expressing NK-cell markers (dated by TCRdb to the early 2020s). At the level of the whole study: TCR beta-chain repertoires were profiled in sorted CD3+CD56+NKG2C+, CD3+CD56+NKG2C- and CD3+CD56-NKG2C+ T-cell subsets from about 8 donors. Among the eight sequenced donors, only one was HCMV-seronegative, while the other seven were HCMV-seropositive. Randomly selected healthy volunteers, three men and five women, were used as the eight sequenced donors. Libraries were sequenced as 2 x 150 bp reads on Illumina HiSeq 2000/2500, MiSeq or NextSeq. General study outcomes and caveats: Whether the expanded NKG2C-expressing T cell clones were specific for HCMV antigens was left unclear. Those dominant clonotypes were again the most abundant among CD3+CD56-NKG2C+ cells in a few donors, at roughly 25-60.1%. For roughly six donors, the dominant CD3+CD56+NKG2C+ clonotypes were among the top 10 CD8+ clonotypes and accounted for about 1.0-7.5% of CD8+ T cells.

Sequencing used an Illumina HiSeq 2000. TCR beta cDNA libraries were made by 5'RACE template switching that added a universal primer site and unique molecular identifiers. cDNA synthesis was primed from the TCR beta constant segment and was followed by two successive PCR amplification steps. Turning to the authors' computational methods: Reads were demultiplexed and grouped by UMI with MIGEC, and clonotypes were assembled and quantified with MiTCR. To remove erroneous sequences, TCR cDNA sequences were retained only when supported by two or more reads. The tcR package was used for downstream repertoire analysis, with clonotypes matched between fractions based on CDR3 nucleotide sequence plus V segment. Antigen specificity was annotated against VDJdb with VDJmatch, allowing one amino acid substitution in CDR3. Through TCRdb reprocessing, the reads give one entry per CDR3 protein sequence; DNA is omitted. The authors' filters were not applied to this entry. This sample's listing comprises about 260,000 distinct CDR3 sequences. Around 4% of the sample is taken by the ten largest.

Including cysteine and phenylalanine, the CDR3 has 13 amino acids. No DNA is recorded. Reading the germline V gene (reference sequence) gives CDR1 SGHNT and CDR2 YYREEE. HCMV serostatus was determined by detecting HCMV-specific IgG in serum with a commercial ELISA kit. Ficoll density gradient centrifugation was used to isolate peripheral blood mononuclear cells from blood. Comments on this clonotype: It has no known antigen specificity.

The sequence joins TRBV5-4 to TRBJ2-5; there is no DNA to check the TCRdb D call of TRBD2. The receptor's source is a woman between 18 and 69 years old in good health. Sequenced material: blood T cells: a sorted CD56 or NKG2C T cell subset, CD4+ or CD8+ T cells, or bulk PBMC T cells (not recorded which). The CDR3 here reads CASSPSNSETQYF.